The 22 T cell receptor beta chains listed next were all sequenced from one sample in a study of blood T cells in healthy people across ages. Then a second PCR, running about 7 to 11 cycles, was carried out with a sample-barcoded 5' primer and a J-beta primer mix. TCRdb re-analysed the 5' RACE reads in MiXCR, keeping a single row per CDR3 protein. The table lists 590,000 or so distinct CDR3 sequences, approximately 30% of them singletons, with 15% to 17% in the top ten. Sequencing input: blood. These receptor sequences come from an elderly woman in good health.

The chain employs TRBV20-1 and TRBJ1-1, with TRBD1 as a possible D gene (5 bases). Germline CDR1 is DFQATT and CDR2 is SNEGSKA (reference sequence). V was trimmed by 0 bases and J by 5 bases, leaving 16 bases between them. The CDR3 is 15 residues long. The CDR3 DNA reads TGCAGTGCTAGAGATAAGGGGACCCCAGGGACTGAAGCTTTCTTT. Translating gives CSARDKGTPGTEAFF.

V and J are TRBV6-2 or TRBV6-3 and TRBJ2-5, with 9 bases that match TRBD2. Near its end, the DNA agrees better with TRBJ2-7, so the J call may be wrong. Germline V lookup: CDR1 MNHEY, CDR2 SVGEGT. The length of the CDR3 is 17 residues. CDR3 DNA sequence: TGTGCCAGCAGTCCGTTAATTCGCGGGGGGGTTCTTTCCGAGCAGTACTTC. It specifies CASSPLIRGGVLSEQYF.

The chain is built from TRBV7-9 and TRBJ1-1; D remains unclear. Germline assignment: CDR1 SEHNR and CDR2 FQNEAQ (reference sequence). The CDR3 has 12 amino acids. V shed 1 base and J shed 6 bases, with 6 bases lying between them. The CDR3 sequence is CASSLDFSEAFF. The CDR3 nucleotides read TGTGCCAGCAGCTTAGACTTTTCTGAAGCTTTCTTT.

The chain combines TRBV25-1 with TRBJ1-1; D remains ambiguous. The length of the CDR3 is 15 residues. V dropped 5 bases and J dropped 4 bases, with 17 bases sitting between them. Germline CDR1 MGHDK, CDR2 SYGVNS. DNA for the CDR3: TGTGCCAGCAGTTCAAGCCCCCTTACTCTCACTGAAGCTTTCTTT. Encoded protein: CASSSSPLTLTEAFF.

Remarks on this clonotype: An end of the junction differs from the germline gene, which may be a read error. The genes are TRBV5-1 and TRBJ2-5, with a possible D match to TRBD2 (7 bases). This CDR3 contains 15 residues. Germline V gene sequence: CDR1 SGHRS, CDR2 YFSETQ. The CDR3 loop reads CANSQGRGGQETQYF. CDR3 DNA sequence: TGCGCCAACAGCCAGGGAAGGGGGGGCCAAGAGACCCAGTACTTC.

This clonotype was counted many times. This chain connects TRBV9 to TRBJ2-5; 11 bases agree with TRBD2. V shed 0 bases, J shed 1 base, and the junction held 11 bases outside the gene matches. This CDR3 region has 19 residues. Germline V gene data show CDR1 as SGDLS and CDR2 as YYNGEE. DNA of the CDR3: TGTGCCAGCAGCGTAGCTACAGGGGGGACTAGCGGTACCCAAGAGACCCAGTACTTC. Its protein product is CASSVATGGTSGTQETQYF.

This clonotype was counted only a few times. Possible read error: a much larger clone is one base away. The V call is TRBV20-1, the J call TRBJ2-1; 11 nucleotides align to TRBD2. Near its end, the DNA agrees better with TRBJ2-7, so the J call may be wrong. The V gene's germline CDR1 is DFQATT and CDR2 SNEGSKA (reference sequence). The CDR3 consists of 17 residues. CDR3 nucleotides: TGCAGTGCTAGAGACCTCTCTAGCGGGGGGTCCTACAATGAGCAGTACTTC. Translation: CSARDLSSGGSYNEQYF.

This clonotype was seen a handful of times. Being one base from a much bigger clone, this may be a read error. The V call is TRBV6-2 or TRBV6-3, the J call TRBJ1-2; D gene ambiguous. The CDR3 spans 14 residues. CDR1 and CDR2 from the germline V gene are MNHEY and SVGEGT. CDR3 loop: CASRYFGGNYGYTF. The CDR3 region has the DNA TGTGCCAGCAGGTACTTCGGAGGGAACTATGGCTACACCTTC.

This clonotype has ten or more counts. The rearrangement links TRBV7-2 to TRBJ2-3, with 9 bases matching TRBD1. The CDR3 is made up of 16 amino acids. The V and J ends lost 5 bases and 5 bases, in that order; junction bases with no gene match: 11. Germline lookup yields CDR1 SGHTA and CDR2 FQGNSA. The CDR3 spells CASSQGGTGRGDTQYF. CDR3 in DNA: TGTGCCAGCAGCCAAGGTGGGACAGGGAGGGGAGATACGCAGTATTTT.

This clonotype was counted at least ten times. This chain links TRBV6-5 with TRBJ2-5, with 7 bases fitting TRBD1. V lost 5 bases, J lost 4 bases, and 7 bases stayed unmatched. The CDR3 runs 14 residues. Germline values: CDR1 MNHEY, CDR2 SVGAGI. CDR3 in DNA: TGTGCCAGCAGTACCATTACAGGGGTAGAGACCCAGTACTTC. Encoded protein: CASSTITGVETQYF.

Details on this clonotype: Compared with germline, one end of the junction differs, possibly owing to a read error. V and J are TRBV20-1 and TRBJ2-7, with D tentatively TRBD1 or TRBD2 (5 bases each). The germline V gene has CDR1 DFQATT and CDR2 SNEGSKA (reference sequence). The CDR3 extends over 12 amino acids. The CDR3 DNA sequence: TGCAGGGCTACCGGGACGGCCTACGAGCAGTACTTC. It is translated as CRATGTAYEQYF.

This clonotype was seen a single time. V gene TRBV5-1 combines with J gene TRBJ2-7; 8 nucleotides agree with TRBD2. This CDR3 has 14 residues. The V segment lost 4 bases and the J segment 5 bases; nucleotides outside the gene matches: 8. CDR1 is SGHRS and CDR2 is YFSETQ in the germline V gene. The CDR3 region is CASSPRTSWDEQYF. The CDR3 DNA follows: TGCGCCAGCAGCCCCCGGACTAGCTGGGACGAGCAGTACTTC.

This clonotype came up a few times. The chain recombines TRBV20-1 with TRBJ2-2; possible D gene TRBD2, 7 bases. The germline V gene encodes CDR1 DFQATT and CDR2 SNEGSKA (reference sequence). V was trimmed by 0 bases and J by 6 bases, leaving 20 bases between them. There are 17 residues in the CDR3. The CDR3 protein is CSARDYGRGGQAGELFF. The DNA for the CDR3 is TGCAGTGCTAGAGATTATGGGAGGGGGGGCCAGGCCGGGGAGCTGTTTTTT.

J is TRBJ1-5 and V is TRBV20-1; 8 positions agree with TRBD1. The germline V gene has CDR1 DFQATT and CDR2 SNEGSKA (reference sequence). The CDR3 consists of 13 residues. The V gene end was trimmed by 3 bases and the J gene end by 5 bases; junction bases not matched to a gene: 3. CDR3 sequence: CSASSTGDQPQHF. The CDR3 DNA follows: TGCAGTGCTAGCTCGACAGGGGATCAGCCCCAGCATTTT.

The rearrangement links TRBV7-9 to TRBJ1-6; D uncertain. From germline, CDR1 is SEHNR and CDR2 FQNEAQ (reference sequence). The CDR3 consists of 12 residues. The ends were cut back, 1 base at V and 10 bases at J, with 5 bases in the middle. The CDR3 sequence is CASSLEVSPLHF. CDR3 DNA: TGTGCCAGCAGCTTAGAAGTCTCACCCCTCCACTTT. Variable domain in full (rest from reference TRBV7-9 and TRBJ1-6): DTGVSQNPRHKITKRGQNVTFRCDPISEHNRLYWYRQTLGQGPEFLTYFQNEAQLEKSRLLSDRFSAERPKGSFSTLEIQRTEQGDSAMYLCASSLEVSPLHFGNGTRLTVT.

This chain uses TRBV30 with TRBJ1-1, with 7 bases identical to TRBD1. Trimming took 4 bases from V and 1 from J; bases not matched to a gene: 3. The CDR3 runs to 13 residues. The germline CDR1 and CDR2 sequences are GTSNPN and SVGIG (reference sequence). For the CDR3, the DNA is TGTGCCTGGAAGTGGGACAGGAACACTGAAGCTTTCTTT. Its translation is CAWKWDRNTEAFF.

This clonotype was observed many times. The rearrangement uses TRBV20-1 and TRBJ2-1; 8 nucleotides align to TRBD2. CDR1 is DFQATT and CDR2 is SNEGSKA in the germline V gene (reference sequence). Germline trimming cut 3 bases from V and 0 bases from J; bases unmatched to any gene: 1. This CDR3 spans 14 amino acids. The CDR3 spells CSASGGASYNEQFF. In nucleotides, the CDR3 is TGCAGTGCTAGCGGGGGGGCCTCCTACAATGAGCAGTTCTTC.

This clonotype was seen ten or more times. Given a much more abundant clone one base away, this may be a read error. The chain couples TRBV27 to TRBJ2-5; maybe TRBD1 (5 bases). Trimming removed 8 bases from V and 11 bases from J, with 15 bases in between. The CDR3 runs 11 residues. CDR1 MNHEY and CDR2 SMNVEV come from the germline V gene (reference sequence). Here the CDR3 reads CASVRGSEQYF. CDR3 bases: TGTGCCAGCGTAAGGGGAAGTGAGCAGTACTTC.

The V gene is TRBV9, the J gene TRBJ1-2, with D perhaps matching TRBD1 (5 bases). The germline CDR1 and CDR2 sequences are SGDLS and YYNGEE. The CDR3 has 14 residues. V lost 4 bases and J 4 bases, leaving 14 bases between the germline ends. The DNA of the CDR3 is TGTGCCAGCAGCCAAGCGGACACACTCTATGGCTACACCTTC. The encoded protein is CASSQADTLYGYTF.

A few counts support this clonotype. A much larger clone is a single base away; this may be a read error. The chain is built from TRBV7-2 and TRBJ1-5, with D uncertain. Trimming took 5 bases from V and 1 from J, leaving 9 bases between them. The CDR3 consists of 14 residues. The V gene's germline CDR1 is SGHTA and CDR2 FQGNSA. DNA of the CDR3: TGTGCCAGCAGCGCGCTGGAGAGCAATCAGCCCCAGCATTTT. Translation: CASSALESNQPQHF.

V and J are TRBV20-1 and TRBJ1-6; no clear D. Trimming cost V 2 bases and J 7 bases, with 9 bases left between them. Germline CDR1 is DFQATT and CDR2 is SNEGSKA (reference sequence). The CDR3 has 13 residues. The CDR3 is CSARSVANSPLHF. The DNA of the CDR3 is TGCAGTGCTAGATCAGTGGCAAATTCACCCCTCCACTTT.

A remark on this clonotype: A much larger clone differs from this one at a single base, so this may be a read error. The chain uses TRBV20-1 and TRBJ2-7; no firm D call. The CDR3 has 11 residues. Per the germline V gene, CDR1 is DFQATT and CDR2 is SNEGSKA (reference sequence). Written as DNA, the CDR3 is TGCGGTGTCCAATTTTCCTACGAGCAGTACTTC. Translation gives CGVQFSYEQYF.